Shown below are 5 T cell receptor beta chains from a single sample sequenced in a study of T cells in Graves' hyperthyroidism and ophthalmopathy. Researchers took RNA transcripts and amplified the TCR beta CDR3 regions from them. In the first-round RT-PCR of the TCR CDR3, the HTBI primer set was used. TCRdb reprocessed the multiplex PCR reads with MiXCR, giving one entry per CDR3 protein. The sample consists of around 300,000 distinct CDR3 sequences, 20% to 25% of them appearing once. The sequenced sample was blood. The receptors were gathered from a man in his forties or fifties with Graves' hyperthyroidism that later progressed to Graves' ophthalmopathy.

The table lists this clonotype with many counts. CDR3 nucleotide sequence: TGTGCCAGCAGTGAAATAAGGAAGAACACCGGGGAGCTGTTTTTT. It yields the protein CASSEIRKNTGELFF. The V and J genes are TRBV6-1 and TRBJ2-2; no clear D. The CDR3 totals 15 residues. CDR1 and CDR2 (germline): MNHNS, SASEGT. V shed 2 bases and J shed 1 base, with 8 bases lying between them.

The chain employs TRBV7-3 and TRBJ1-2; D uncertain. Germline CDR1 is SGHTA and CDR2 is FQGTGA. Deletions cut 5 bases from V and 4 bases from J, with 11 bases between. The CDR3 runs 13 residues. Written as DNA, the CDR3 is TGTGCCAGCAGCCTACAGCCAGGCTATGGCTACACCTTC. It yields the protein CASSLQPGYGYTF.

The V gene is TRBV28, the J gene TRBJ2-5; D not resolved. CDR1 is MDHEN and CDR2 is SYDVKM in the germline V gene. The CDR3 spans 13 residues. Trimming removed 3 bases at V and 2 bases at J, with 7 bases between. In DNA form, the CDR3 reads TGTGCCAGCAGTTTCCCTCCGCAAGAGACCCAGTACTTC. Its protein product is CASSFPPQETQYF.

The chain uses TRBV6-1 and TRBJ2-5, with 10 bases aligning to TRBD1. Trimming removed 7 bases from V and 5 bases from J; junction bases left unmatched: 13. Germline lookup yields CDR1 MNHNS and CDR2 SASEGT. This CDR3 spans 16 amino acids. The chain's CDR3 is CASTNWDRGVRETQYF. In DNA form, the CDR3 reads TGTGCCAGCACCAACTGGGACAGGGGCGTACGTGAGACCCAGTACTTC.

The gene calls are TRBV28 and TRBJ2-7; no clear D gene. This CDR3 is built from 14 residues. CDR1 and CDR2 (germline): MDHEN, SYDVKM. Trimming removed 5 bases at V and 1 base at J, with 12 bases between. The CDR3 bases are TGTGCCAGCAGTCCTCCGACATCGTCCTACGAGCAGTACTTC. Translated: CASSPPTSSYEQYF. Full variable domain (remainder filled in from reference TRBV28 and TRBJ2-7): DVKVTQSSRYLVKRTGEKVFLECVQDMDHENMFWYRQDPGLGLRLIYFSYDVKMKEKGDIPEGYSVSREKKERFSLILESASTNQTSMYLCASSPPTSSYEQYFGPGTRLTVT.